Listed below are T cell receptor beta chains from one sample, sequenced in a study of identifying expanded T cells in peripheral blood. Repertoires were generated with immunoSEQ multiplex PCR, while TCRdb's copy carries only in-frame clones and drops some. The sample gives 130,000 or so clones, around 84% of which show up once; 2.5% to 3.5% is in the top ten. Sequenced: blood. These receptors were collected from a person between 18 and 69 years old in good health. Each CDR3 is given with its conserved first and last residue. A D gene is named only where the DNA matches it firmly. Only part of the rows carry a size: once, few, many, or a class if the clone is expanded.

j_gene | abundance | v_gene | d_gene | CDR3nt | CDR3aa
TRBJ1-3 | - | TRBV13 | - | TGTGCCAGCAGCTTATGGGGATCTGGAAACACCATATATTTT | CASSLWGSGNTIYF
TRBJ1-5 | - | TRBV27 | - | TGTGCCAGCAGCTTAAGACCTGGCAATCAGCCCCAGCATTTT | CASSLRPGNQPQHF
TRBJ2-1 | once | TRBV19 | TRBD2 | TGTGCCAGTAGGAGCGGGGACTCCTACAATGAGCAGTTCTTC | CASRSGDSYNEQFF
TRBJ2-7 | - | TRBV29-1 | TRBD1 | TGCAGCGTTGAAGATCAGGACAGGCTACTCTCGGGCGAGCAGTACTTC | CSVEDQDRLLSGEQYF
TRBJ1-3 | - | TRBV18 | - | TGTGCCAGCTCACCACAAAACTCTGGAAACACCATATATTTT | CASSPQNSGNTIYF
TRBJ2-5 | - | TRBV14 | TRBD1 | TGTGCCAGCAGCCAAGTCGGGACAGATGCAGGCGAGACCCAGTACTTC | CASSQVGTDAGETQYF
TRBJ1-1 | - | TRBV11-3 | - | TGTGCCAGCAGCCCCGGGGTAGGGGCTCTGAACACTGAAGCTTTCTTT | CASSPGVGALNTEAFF
TRBJ2-1 | - | TRBV10-2 | TRBD1 | TGCGCCAGCAGTGATGTTTTCGGGACAGGGCCCGTCAATGAGCAGTTCTTC | CASSDVFGTGPVNEQFF
TRBJ2-3 | - | TRBV18 | - | TGTGCCAGCTCACCAGCAATTAGCACAGATACGCAGTATTTT | CASSPAISTDTQYF
TRBJ1-5 | - | TRBV2 | - | TGTGCCAGCAGTGAATCGGATGGGGCAGAACAGCCCCAGCATTTT | CASSESDGAEQPQHF
TRBJ1-2 | - | TRBV30 | TRBD1 | TGTGCCTGGAGTGAAGCGACAGGGACCCTCACCTACACCTTC | CAWSEATGTLTYTF
TRBJ1-4 | few | TRBV14 | - | TGTGCCAGCAGCCAACTGGGATCGAATGAAAAACTGTTTTTT | CASSQLGSNEKLFF
TRBJ2-7 | - | TRBV5-1 | - | TGCGCCAGCAGCTGGGCCCCGGGCGGCTACGAGCAGTACTTC | CASSWAPGGYEQYF
TRBJ1-1 | few | TRBV29-1 | - | TGCAGCGCTTCCAACAGGAGGAGCACTGAAGCTTTCTTT | CSASNRRSTEAFF
TRBJ1-4 | medium-sized | TRBV5-6 | TRBD1 | TGTGCCAGCAGCACCGGGACAGGGGGGAAAAATGAAAAACTGTTTTTT | CASSTGTGGKNEKLFF
TRBJ2-7 | few | TRBV29-1 | - | TGCAGCGTTGAGCGGGGACGACAAGGGAACGAGCAGTACTTC | CSVERGRQGNEQYF
TRBJ1-3 | - | TRBV6-5 | TRBD1 | TGTGCCAGCAGCTCCGGGACAGGGAATAGAAACACCATATATTTT | CASSSGTGNRNTIYF
TRBJ2-7 | - | TRBV5-1 | TRBD1 | TGCGCCAGCAGCGGAACGACAGGGAGTCGGCTCGAGCAGTACTTC | CASSGTTGSRLEQYF
TRBJ1-2 | - | TRBV5-4 | TRBD1 | TGTGCCAGCAGCGCGACAGGGGGCAACTATGGCTACACCTTC | CASSATGGNYGYTF
TRBJ2-2 | - | TRBV9 | - | TGTGCCAGCAGCGCACAGGTGAACACCGGGGAGCTGTTTTTT | CASSAQVNTGELFF
TRBJ1-2 | - | TRBV15 | TRBD1 | TGTGCCACCAGCAAAGATTTATCACAGGGGGGCCTTAATGGCTACACCTTC | CATSKDLSQGGLNGYTF
TRBJ1-1 | - | TRBV7-9 | - | TGTGCCAGCACCGCGCTGGACACTGAAGCTTTCTTT | CASTALDTEAFF
TRBJ1-1 | - | TRBV10-3 | - | TGTGCCACCTTGGTGCAGGTGAACACTGAAGCTTTCTTT | CATLVQVNTEAFF
TRBJ2-3 | - | TRBV7-2 | - | TGTGCCAGCAGTACCCGGCGGTGGGATACGCAGTATTTT | CASSTRRWDTQYF
TRBJ2-1 | - | TRBV4-3 | - | TGCGCCAGCAGGCCATTTGCAGGACATCGGCCATCGGCGGTGGAATACAATGAGCAGTTCTTC | CASRPFAGHRPSAVEYNEQFF
TRBJ2-2 | - | TRBV4-1 | TRBD1 | TGCGCCAGCAGCCAGAGGGGGGCGGGACAGGGTGGGAGTTGGACCGGGGAGCTGTTTTTT | CASSQRGAGQGGSWTGELFF
TRBJ1-1 | - | TRBV29-1 | - | TGCAGCGTTGAGTCGCCTGAAGCTTTCTTT | CSVESPEAFF
TRBJ1-1 | - | TRBV7-6 | TRBD1 | TGTGCCAGCAGCACAATACGGATCAGGGGGCGCCGGGACACTGAAGCTTTCTTT | CASSTIRIRGRRDTEAFF
TRBJ2-3 | - | TRBV2 | TRBD2 | TGTGCCAGCAGTGAAAGGGCGGGGGGGCGAAAAGATACGCAGTATTTT | CASSERAGGRKDTQYF
TRBJ2-3 | - | TRBV9 | - | TGTGCCAGCAGCGTAGAACTAGGCGCCTCAGATACGCAGTATTTT | CASSVELGASDTQYF
TRBJ2-1 | - | TRBV19 | TRBD2 | TGTGCCAGTAGTCCGATGGCGGGGGGGGTCAATGAGCAGTTCTTC | CASSPMAGGVNEQFF
TRBJ2-5 | - | TRBV25-1 | - | TGTGCCAGCAAGGAGACAGCAACCCAAGAGACCCAGTACTTC | CASKETATQETQYF
TRBJ1-2 | - | TRBV5-8 | - | TGTGCCAGCAGCTTGGTCCCGGCCGGGGGCTACACCTTC | CASSLVPAGGYTF
TRBJ1-1 | - | TRBV6-1 | - | TGTGCCAGCAGCTCTCACCCGGGGGTCCGTGAAGCTTTCTTT | CASSSHPGVREAFF
TRBJ1-2 | - | TRBV4-2 | TRBD1 | TGTGCCAGCAGCTCATACCGGACAGGGGGCGGCTACACCTTC | CASSSYRTGGGYTF
TRBJ1-1 | - | TRBV30 | - | TGTGCCTACTCTCGGCTCAGCCCGAACACTGAAGCTTTCTTT | CAYSRLSPNTEAFF
TRBJ1-2 | few | TRBV11-2 | - | TGTGCCAGCAGCCTAGGGGGTCGGGGGTACGGCTACACCTTC | CASSLGGRGYGYTF
TRBJ1-2 | - | TRBV30 | - | TGTGCCTGGAGTTTAGGGATCAACTATGGCTACACCTTC | CAWSLGINYGYTF
TRBJ2-1 | - | TRBV18 | TRBD1 | TGTGCCAGCTCACCACGACAGGGGGCTTCGGTGTACAATGAGCAGTTCTTC | CASSPRQGASVYNEQFF
TRBJ2-3 | - | TRBV5-1 | - | TGCGCCAGCACTCGAGAGGTCGCGGGCACAGATACGCAGTATTTT | CASTREVAGTDTQYF